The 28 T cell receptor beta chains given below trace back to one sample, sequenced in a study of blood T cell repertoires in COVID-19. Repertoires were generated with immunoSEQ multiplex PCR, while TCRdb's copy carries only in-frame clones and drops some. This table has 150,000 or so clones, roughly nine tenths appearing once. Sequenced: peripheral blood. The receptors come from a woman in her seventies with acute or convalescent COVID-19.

The CDR3 is CASSLDNTLQETQYF. The DNA of the CDR3 is TGTGCCAGCAGCTTAGATAACACCCTCCAAGAGACCCAGTACTTC. The chain has TRBV11-3 and TRBJ2-5; D unclear. CDR1 is SGHNT, CDR2 YENEEA, per germline. The CDR3 runs to 15 residues. With 0 bases removed from V and 1 base from J, the gap between germline ends came to 9 bases.

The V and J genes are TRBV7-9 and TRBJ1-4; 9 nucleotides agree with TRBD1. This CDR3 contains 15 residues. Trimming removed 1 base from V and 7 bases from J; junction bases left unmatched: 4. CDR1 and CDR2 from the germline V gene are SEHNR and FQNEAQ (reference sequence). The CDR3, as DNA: TGTGCCAGCAGCTTAGGGGACAGGGACTTTGAAAAACTGTTTTTT. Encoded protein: CASSLGDRDFEKLFF.

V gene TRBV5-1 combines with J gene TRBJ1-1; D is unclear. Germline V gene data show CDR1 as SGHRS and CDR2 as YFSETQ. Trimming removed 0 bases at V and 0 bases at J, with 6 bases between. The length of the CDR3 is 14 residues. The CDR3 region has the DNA TGCGCCAGCAGCTTGGACGGAGTGAACACTGAAGCTTTCTTT. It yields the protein CASSLDGVNTEAFF.

The CDR3 region is CASSRDTVGETQYF. The CDR3 DNA follows: TGTGCCAGCAGTAGGGACACCGTAGGTGAGACCCAGTACTTC. The gene calls are TRBV2 and TRBJ2-5, with D possibly being TRBD1 (6 bases). The germline gives CDR1 SNHLY, CDR2 FYNNEI. The CDR3 is made up of 14 amino acids. V was cut by 5 bases and J by 5 bases, with 15 bases left in between. Looking up the rest from reference TRBV2 and TRBJ2-5 gives the full variable domain: EPEVTQTPSHQVTQMGQEVILRCVPISNHLYFYWYRQILGQKVEFLVSFYNNEISEKSEIFDDQFSVERPDGSNFTLKIRSTKLEDSAMYFCASSRDTVGETQYFGPGTRLLVL.

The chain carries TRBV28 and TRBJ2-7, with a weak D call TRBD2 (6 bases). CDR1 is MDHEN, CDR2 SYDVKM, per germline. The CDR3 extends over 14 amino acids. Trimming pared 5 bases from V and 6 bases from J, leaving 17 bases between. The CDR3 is CASSRPWGVGEQYV. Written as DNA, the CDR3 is TGTGCCAGCAGTCGTCCTTGGGGGGTAGGCGAGCAGTACGTC.

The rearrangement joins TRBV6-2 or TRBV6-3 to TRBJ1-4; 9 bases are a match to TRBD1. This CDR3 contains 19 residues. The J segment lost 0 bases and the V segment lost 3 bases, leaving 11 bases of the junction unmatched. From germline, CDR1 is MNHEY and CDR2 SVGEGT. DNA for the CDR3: TGTGCCAGCAGTTATACACCGGGACAGGGATCGGCAACTAATGAAAAACTGTTTTTT. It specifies CASSYTPGQGSATNEKLFF.

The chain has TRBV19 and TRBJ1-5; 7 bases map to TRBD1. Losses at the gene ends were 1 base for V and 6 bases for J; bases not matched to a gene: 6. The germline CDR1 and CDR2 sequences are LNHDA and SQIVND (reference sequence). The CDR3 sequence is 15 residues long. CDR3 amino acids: CASSIVGQGVQPQHF. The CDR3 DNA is TGTGCCAGTAGTATAGTTGGGCAGGGGGTTCAGCCCCAGCATTTT.

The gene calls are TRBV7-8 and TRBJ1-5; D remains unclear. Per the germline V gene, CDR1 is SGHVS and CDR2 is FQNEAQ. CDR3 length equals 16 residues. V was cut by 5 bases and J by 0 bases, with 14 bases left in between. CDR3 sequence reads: CASSKSGRNSNQPQHF. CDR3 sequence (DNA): TGTGCCAGCAGCAAATCAGGCAGAAATAGCAATCAGCCCCAGCATTTT.

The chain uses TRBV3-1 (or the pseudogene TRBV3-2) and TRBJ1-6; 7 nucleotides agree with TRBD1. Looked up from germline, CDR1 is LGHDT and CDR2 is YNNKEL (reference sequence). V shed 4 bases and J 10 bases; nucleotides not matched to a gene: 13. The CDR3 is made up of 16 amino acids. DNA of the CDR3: TGTGCCAGCAGCCCCTACAGGGGCCGGGGCGGATCACCCCTCCACTTT. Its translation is CASSPYRGRGGSPLHF.

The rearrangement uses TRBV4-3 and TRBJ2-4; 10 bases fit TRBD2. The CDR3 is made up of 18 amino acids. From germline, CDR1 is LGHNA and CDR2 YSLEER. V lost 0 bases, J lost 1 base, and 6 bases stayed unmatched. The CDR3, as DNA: TGCGCCAGCAGCCAAGAGGCAGCGGGGGGGCTGGCCAAAAACATTCAGTACTTC. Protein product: CASSQEAAGGLAKNIQYF.

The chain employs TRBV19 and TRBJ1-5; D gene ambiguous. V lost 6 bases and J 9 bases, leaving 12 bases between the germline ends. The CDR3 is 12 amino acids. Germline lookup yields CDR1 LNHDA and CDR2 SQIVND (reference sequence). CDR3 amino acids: CASRGSGRPQHF. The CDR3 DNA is TGTGCCAGTAGAGGGAGCGGCCGGCCCCAGCATTTT.

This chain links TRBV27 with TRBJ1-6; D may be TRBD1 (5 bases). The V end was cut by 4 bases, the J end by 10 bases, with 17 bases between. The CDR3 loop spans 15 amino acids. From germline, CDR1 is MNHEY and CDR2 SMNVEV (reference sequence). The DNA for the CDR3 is TGTGCCAGCAGTTACCAGGCGGGGGGATGGTCACCCCTCCACTTT. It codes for CASSYQAGGWSPLHF.

The DNA of the CDR3 is TGTGCCAGCAGCTCAGTAGGGGGCTGGAGCAATCAGCCCCAGCATTTT. Translating it yields CASSSVGGWSNQPQHF. V gene TRBV6-2 or TRBV6-3 combines with J gene TRBJ1-5, with 7 bases aligning to TRBD1. The CDR3 is 16 amino acids. J was trimmed by 1 base and V by 6 bases; bases with no gene match: 9. CDR1 is MNHEY, CDR2 SVGEGT, per germline.

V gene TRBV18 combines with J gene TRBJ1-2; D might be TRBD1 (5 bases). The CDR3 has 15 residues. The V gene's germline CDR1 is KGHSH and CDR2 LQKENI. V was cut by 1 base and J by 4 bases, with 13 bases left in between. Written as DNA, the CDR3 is TGTGCCAGCTCACCACAGACAGAAAGAGCCTATGGCTACACCTTC. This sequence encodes CASSPQTERAYGYTF.

In DNA, the CDR3 is TGTGCCAGTAATACTGGACACTACTCTGGGGCCAACGTCCTGACTTTC. The encoded protein is CASNTGHYSGANVLTF. This sequence joins TRBV19 and TRBJ2-6; weak D call: TRBD1 (5 bases). The germline V gene encodes CDR1 LNHDA and CDR2 SQIVND (reference sequence). This CDR3 has 16 residues. Trimming took 7 bases from V and 0 from J, leaving 13 bases between them.

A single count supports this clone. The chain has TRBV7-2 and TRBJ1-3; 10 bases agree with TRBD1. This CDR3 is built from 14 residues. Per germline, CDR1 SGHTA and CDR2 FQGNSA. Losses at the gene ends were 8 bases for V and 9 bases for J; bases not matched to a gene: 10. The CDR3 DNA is TGTGCCAGCGCCGCCGGGACAGGGGAGAGCACCATATATTTT. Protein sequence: CASAAGTGESTIYF.

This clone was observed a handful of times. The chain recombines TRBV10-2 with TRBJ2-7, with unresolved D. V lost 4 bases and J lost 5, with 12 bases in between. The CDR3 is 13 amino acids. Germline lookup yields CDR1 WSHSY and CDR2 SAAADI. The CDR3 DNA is TGCGCCAGCAGTGCCGACATATTCGACGAGCAGTACTTC. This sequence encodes CASSADIFDEQYF.

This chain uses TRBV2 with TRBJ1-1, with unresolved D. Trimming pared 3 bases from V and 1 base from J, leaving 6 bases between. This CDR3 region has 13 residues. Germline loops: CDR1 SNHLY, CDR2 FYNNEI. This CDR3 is CASSERQNTEAFF. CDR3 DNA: TGTGCCAGCAGTGAGCGGCAGAACACTGAAGCTTTCTTT.

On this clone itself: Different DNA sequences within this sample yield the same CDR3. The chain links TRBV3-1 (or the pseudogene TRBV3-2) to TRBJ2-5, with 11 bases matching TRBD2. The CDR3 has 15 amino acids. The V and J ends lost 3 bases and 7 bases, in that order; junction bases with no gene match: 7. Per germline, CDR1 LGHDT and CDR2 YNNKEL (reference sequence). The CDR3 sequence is CASSQAGTSGGTQYF. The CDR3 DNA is TGTGCCAGCAGCCAGGCCGGGACTAGCGGAGGGACCCAGTACTTC.

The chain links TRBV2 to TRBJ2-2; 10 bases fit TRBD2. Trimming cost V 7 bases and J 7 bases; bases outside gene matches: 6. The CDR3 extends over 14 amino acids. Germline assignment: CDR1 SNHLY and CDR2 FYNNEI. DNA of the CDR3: TGTGCCAGCATTAGCGGGGGGAGGAGCGGGGAGCTGTTTTTT. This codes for CASISGGRSGELFF. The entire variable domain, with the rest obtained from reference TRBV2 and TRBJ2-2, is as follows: EPEVTQTPSHQVTQMGQEVILRCVPISNHLYFYWYRQILGQKVEFLVSFYNNEISEKSEIFDDQFSVERPDGSNFTLKIRSTKLEDSAMYFCASISGGRSGELFFGEGSRLTVL.

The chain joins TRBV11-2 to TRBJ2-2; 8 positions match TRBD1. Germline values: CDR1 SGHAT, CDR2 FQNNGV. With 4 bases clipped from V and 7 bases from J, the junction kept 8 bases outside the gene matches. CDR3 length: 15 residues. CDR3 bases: TGTGCCAGCAGCTCACGGGACAGGTCGATCGGGGAGCTGTTTTTT. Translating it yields CASSSRDRSIGELFF.

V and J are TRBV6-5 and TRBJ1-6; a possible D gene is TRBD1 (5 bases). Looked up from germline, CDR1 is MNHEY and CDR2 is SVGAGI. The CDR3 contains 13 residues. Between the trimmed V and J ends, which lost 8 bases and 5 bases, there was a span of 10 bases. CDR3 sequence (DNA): TGTGCCAGCCGCAGGGTAAATAATTCACCCCTCCACTTT. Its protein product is CASRRVNNSPLHF.

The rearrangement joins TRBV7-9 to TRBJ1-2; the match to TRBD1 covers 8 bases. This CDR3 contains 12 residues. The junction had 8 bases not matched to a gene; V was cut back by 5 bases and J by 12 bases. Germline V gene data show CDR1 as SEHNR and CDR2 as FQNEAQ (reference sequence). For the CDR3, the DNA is TGTGCCAGCAGCCGGACAGGGTTTGGAGACACCTTC. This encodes CASSRTGFGDTF.

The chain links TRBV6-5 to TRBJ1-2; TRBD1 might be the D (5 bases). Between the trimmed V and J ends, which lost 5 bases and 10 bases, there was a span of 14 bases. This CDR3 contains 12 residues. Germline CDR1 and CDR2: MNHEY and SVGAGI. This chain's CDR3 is CASSPQGTLYTF. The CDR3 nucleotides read TGTGCCAGCAGTCCACAAGGGACTCTCTACACCTTC.

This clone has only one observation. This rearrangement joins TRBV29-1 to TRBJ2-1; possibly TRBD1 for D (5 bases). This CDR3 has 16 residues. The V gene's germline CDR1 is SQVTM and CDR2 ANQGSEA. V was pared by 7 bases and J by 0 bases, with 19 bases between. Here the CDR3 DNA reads TGCAGCGCACCCAAACAAACAGGTACCTCCTACAATGAGCAGTTCTTC. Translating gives CSAPKQTGTSYNEQFF.

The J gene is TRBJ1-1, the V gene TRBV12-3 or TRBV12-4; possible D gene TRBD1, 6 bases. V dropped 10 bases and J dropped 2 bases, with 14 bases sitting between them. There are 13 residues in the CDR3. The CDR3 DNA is TGTGCCACCATATTCAGGGGAAACACTGAAGCTTTCTTT. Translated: CATIFRGNTEAFF.

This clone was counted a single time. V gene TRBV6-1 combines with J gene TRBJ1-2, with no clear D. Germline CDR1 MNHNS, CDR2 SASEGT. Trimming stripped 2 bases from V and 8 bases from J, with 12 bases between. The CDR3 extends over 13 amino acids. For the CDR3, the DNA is TGTGCCAGCAGTGAATATGGACGGGGAGGCTACACCTTC. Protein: CASSEYGRGGYTF.

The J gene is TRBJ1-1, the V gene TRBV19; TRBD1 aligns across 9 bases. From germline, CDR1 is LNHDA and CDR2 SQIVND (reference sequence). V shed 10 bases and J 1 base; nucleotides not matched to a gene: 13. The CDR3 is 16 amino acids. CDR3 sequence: CATHNRLDRGNTEAFF. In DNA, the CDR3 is TGTGCCACCCATAACCGGCTGGACAGGGGGAACACTGAAGCTTTCTTT. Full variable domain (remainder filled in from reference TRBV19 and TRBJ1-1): DGGITQSPKYLFRKEGQNVTLSCEQNLNHDAMYWYRQDPGQGLRLIYYSQIVNDFQKGDIAEGYSVSREKKESFPLTVTSAQKNPTAFYLCATHNRLDRGNTEAFFGQGTRLTVV.